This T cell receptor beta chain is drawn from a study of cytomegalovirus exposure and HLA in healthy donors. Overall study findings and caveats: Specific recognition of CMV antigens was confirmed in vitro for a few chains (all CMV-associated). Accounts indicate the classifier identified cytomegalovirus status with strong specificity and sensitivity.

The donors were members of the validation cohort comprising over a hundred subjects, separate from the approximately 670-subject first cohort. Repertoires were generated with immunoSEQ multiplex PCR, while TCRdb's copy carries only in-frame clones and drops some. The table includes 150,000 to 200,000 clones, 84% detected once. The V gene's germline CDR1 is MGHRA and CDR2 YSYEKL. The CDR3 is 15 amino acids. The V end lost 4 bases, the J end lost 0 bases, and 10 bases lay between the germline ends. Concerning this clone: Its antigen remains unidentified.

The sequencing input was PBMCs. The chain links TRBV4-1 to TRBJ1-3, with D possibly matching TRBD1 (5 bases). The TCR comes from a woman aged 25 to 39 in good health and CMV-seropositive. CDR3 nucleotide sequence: TGCGCCAGCAGCCTTGGCAGGGCCTCTGGAAACACCATATATTTT. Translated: CASSLGRASGNTIYF.